Listed below are T cell receptor beta chains from one sample, sequenced in a study of shared clonotypes between healthy human individuals. Sequencing was performed with immunoSEQ multiplex PCR; in TCRdb, only in-frame clones are kept and a portion is missing. The repertoire holds hundreds of thousands of clones, with about 98% as singletons. Sequenced: naive CD8+ T cells sorted from blood. The receptors shown here come from a man aged 25 to 40 in good health. CDR3s include the opening cysteine and the closing phenylalanine or tryptophan.

cdr3_length: 14; v_call: TRBV15; cdr3_aa: CATSRRVDFNEQFF
cdr3_length: 14; v_call: TRBV5-4; cdr3_aa: CASSIGTGGNEQFF
cdr3_length: 16; v_call: TRBV7-6; cdr3_aa: CASSYSSVTGTYEQYF
cdr3_length: 16; v_call: TRBV7-8; cdr3_aa: CASSLHRQGINYGYTF
cdr3_length: 16; v_call: TRBV5-1; cdr3_aa: CASSPLTGLGSGEQYF
cdr3_length: 16; v_call: TRBV5-1; cdr3_aa: CASSLTPAGDFHEQFF
cdr3_length: 12; v_call: TRBV7-9; cdr3_aa: CASSLGVVEQFF
cdr3_length: 15; v_call: TRBV2; cdr3_aa: CASRAGMSSYNEQFF
cdr3_length: 15; v_call: TRBV10-3; cdr3_aa: CAINDGTSGTGELFF
cdr3_length: 14; v_call: TRBV25-1; cdr3_aa: CASTPPARSDTQYF
cdr3_length: 15; v_call: TRBV18; cdr3_aa: CASSHGGGYQETQYF
cdr3_length: 16; v_call: TRBV10-2; cdr3_aa: CASQERLLTSTDTQYF
cdr3_length: 15; v_call: TRBV7-8; cdr3_aa: CASSKLGDGGGELFF
cdr3_length: 13; v_call: TRBV7-6; cdr3_aa: CASSPNGRDEQFF
cdr3_length: 17; v_call: TRBV7-9; cdr3_aa: CASSLEKAGLNTGELFF
cdr3_length: 13; v_call: TRBV29-1; cdr3_aa: CSVVRGLYNEQFF
cdr3_length: 14; v_call: TRBV7-3; cdr3_aa: CASSLNTWGEEQYF
cdr3_length: 15; v_call: TRBV5-1; cdr3_aa: CASSLWGVHPAEAFF
cdr3_length: 14; v_call: TRBV9; cdr3_aa: CASSASGTLETQYF
cdr3_length: 13; v_call: TRBV6-6; cdr3_aa: CASSSEGTDTQYF
cdr3_length: 13; v_call: TRBV2; cdr3_aa: CARNGESTDTQYF
cdr3_length: 14; v_call: TRBV4-1; cdr3_aa: CASSQDPTLHGYTF
cdr3_length: 16; v_call: TRBV5-1; cdr3_aa: CASSLGWAGGDSPLHF
cdr3_length: 16; v_call: TRBV5-1; cdr3_aa: CASSVEGQGSSYEQYF
cdr3_length: 17; v_call: TRBV5-4; cdr3_aa: CASCRRSSGVGTDTQYF
cdr3_length: 15; v_call: TRBV23-1; cdr3_aa: CASGPGRGSWNEQFF
cdr3_length: 15; v_call: TRBV5-6; cdr3_aa: CASSVTSDPYNEQFF
cdr3_length: 14; v_call: TRBV7-9; cdr3_aa: CASRTGGSGDEQFF
cdr3_length: 15; v_call: TRBV13; cdr3_aa: CASSFRGGIRETQYF
cdr3_length: 12; v_call: TRBV29-1; cdr3_aa: CSVGGSNQPQHF
cdr3_length: 16; v_call: TRBV7-9; cdr3_aa: CASSTTIGTEIYEQYF
cdr3_length: 16; v_call: TRBV7-9; cdr3_aa: CASSPAGGESTDTQYF
cdr3_length: 13; v_call: TRBV6-5; cdr3_aa: CASSYGTGEKLFF
cdr3_length: 18; v_call: TRBV27; cdr3_aa: CASSTDRGLEFSYNEQFF
cdr3_length: 13; v_call: TRBV6-1; cdr3_aa: CASEQGWGTEAFF
cdr3_length: 14; v_call: TRBV4-3; cdr3_aa: CASSQEIVLTSQFF
cdr3_length: 17; v_call: TRBV19; cdr3_aa: CASSMYGASGSRNEQFF
cdr3_length: 16; v_call: TRBV7-7; cdr3_aa: CASSSGGGPGTGELFF
cdr3_length: 13; v_call: TRBV4-1; cdr3_aa: CASSPGPHYEQYF
cdr3_length: 12; v_call: TRBV29-1; cdr3_aa: CSVAADTDTQYF
cdr3_length: 15; v_call: TRBV5-5; cdr3_aa: CASSLFLARENEQFF